Below are 8 T cell receptor beta chains sequenced from a single sample in a study of glioma-infiltrating T cells. Amplification of TCR alpha and beta CDR3 regions from RNA used iRepertoire nested multiplex PCR. MiXCR, applied by TCRdb to the multiplex PCR reads, yields one record per CDR3 protein. The sample yields a few hundred thousand distinct CDR3 sequences, 35% to 45% seen once. Sequences were obtained from glioma tissue, nonneoplastic brain tissue, or PBMCs (not recorded which). The receptors stem from a human donor with low-grade glioma or glioblastoma, undergoing nonglioma brain surgery, or in good health (not recorded which).

This chain uses TRBV18 with TRBJ2-7; either TRBD1 or TRBD2 may fit D (5 bases each). V gave up 4 bases and J gave up 2 bases, with 12 bases separating them. This CDR3 region has 14 residues. The germline CDR1 and CDR2 sequences are KGHSH and LQKENI. DNA for the CDR3: TGTGCCAGCTCACAACCGGGACGGACCTACGAGCAGTACTTC. Encoded protein: CASSQPGRTYEQYF. The complete variable domain, with remaining parts taken from reference TRBV18 and TRBJ2-7, reads NAGVMQNPRHLVRRRGQEARLRCSPMKGHSHVYWYRQLPEEGLKFMVYLQKENIIDESGMPKERFSAEFPKEGPSILRIQQVVRGDSAAYFCASSQPGRTYEQYFGPGTRLTVT.

On this clonotype itself: One base away lies a much larger clone, so this may be a sequencing read error. This chain joins TRBV28 and TRBJ1-5; 7 bases are a match to TRBD1. The CDR3 consists of 15 residues. After removal of 6 bases from V and 2 bases from J, the junction contained 7 bases not matched to a gene. Germline lookup yields CDR1 MDHEN and CDR2 SYDVKM. CDR3 in amino acids: CASSRQGCGNQPQHF. CDR3 DNA sequence: TGTGCCAGCAGCCGACAGGGATGTGGCAATCAGCCCCAGCATTTT.

About this clonotype: This may be a read error, as it is one base from a much larger clone. The CDR3 loop reads CATVGPLGGTEASF. The CDR3 DNA reads as TGTGCCACCGTCGGACCTCTTGGAGGCACTGAAGCTTCCTTT. The chain couples TRBV6-1 to TRBJ1-1; D call uncertain. CDR1 MNHNS and CDR2 SASEGT come from the germline V gene. This CDR3 has 14 amino acids.

This clonotype came up a few times. V gene TRBV29-1 combines with J gene TRBJ1-2; D gene ambiguous. Germline CDR1 and CDR2: SQVTM and ANQGSEA. The CDR3 totals 10 residues. Trimming cost V 3 bases and J 6 bases, with 5 bases left between them. The chain's CDR3 is CSVDGDGYTF. In DNA form, the CDR3 reads TGCAGCGTTGACGGGGATGGCTACACCTTC. The full variable domain, completed using reference TRBV29-1 and TRBJ1-2, is SAVISQKPSRDICQRGTSLTIQCQVDSQVTMMFWYRQQPGQSLTLIATANQGSEATYESGFVIDKFPISRPNLTFSTLTVSNMSPEDSSIYLCSVDGDGYTFGSGTRLTVV.

This clonotype has at least ten counts. The chain links TRBV28 to TRBJ1-1; D is perhaps TRBD1 (5 bases). The CDR3 extends over 16 amino acids. Looked up from germline, CDR1 is MDHEN and CDR2 is SYDVKM. Trimming left V 6 bases short and J 2 bases short, with 19 bases between. CDR3 residues: CASSYLGAGGNTEAFF. The CDR3 DNA reads TGTGCCAGCAGCTATTTGGGTGCCGGGGGAAACACTGAAGCTTTCTTT. Supplemented by reference TRBV28 and TRBJ1-1, the full variable domain reads DVKVTQSSRYLVKRTGEKVFLECVQDMDHENMFWYRQDPGLGLRLIYFSYDVKMKEKGDIPEGYSVSREKKERFSLILESASTNQTSMYLCASSYLGAGGNTEAFFGQGTRLTVV.

This clonotype appeared many times. This rearrangement joins TRBV27 to TRBJ1-5; tentative D call: TRBD1 (6 bases). The CDR3 contains 14 residues. Germline V gene sequence: CDR1 MNHEY, CDR2 SMNVEV (reference sequence). The ends were cut back, 6 bases at V and 1 base at J, with 10 bases in the middle. In DNA, the CDR3 is TGTGCCAGCAGCTCAGGGGTCAGCAATCAGCCCCAGCATTTT. Translation: CASSSGVSNQPQHF.

Many counts were recorded for this clonotype. J is TRBJ2-5 and V is TRBV20-1; D uncertain. This CDR3 is built from 11 residues. Germline V gives CDR1 DFQATT, CDR2 SNEGSKA (reference sequence). Trimming left V 3 bases short and J 5 bases short, with 7 bases between. Here the CDR3 reads CSARGGETQYF. In DNA form, the CDR3 reads TGCAGTGCTAGGGGTGGGGAGACCCAGTACTTC.

There are a few counts of this clonotype. The rearrangement uses TRBV14 and TRBJ2-5, with D maybe TRBD2 (5 bases). This CDR3 region has 14 residues. Germline loops: CDR1 SGHDN, CDR2 FVKESK. V lost 4 bases and J lost 5, with 14 bases in between. In DNA, the CDR3 is TGTGCCAGCAGCCCCACGAGGGTTGAGGAGACCCAGTACTTC. Translation gives CASSPTRVEETQYF.